The clone carrying this T cell receptor (beta chain) showed up many times. The TCR beta profiling, which covered VDJ combination and CDR3 sequence, was carried out using genomic DNA as the template. TCRdb re-analysed the reads in MiXCR, keeping a single row per CDR3 protein. The table has about 220,000 distinct CDR3 sequences, around half seen once. The sample is drawn from a study of CD8+CD57+ T cells in acquired aplastic anemia. Trimming at V came to 0 bases and at J to 6 bases, leaving 13 bases not matched to a gene. The CDR3 runs 18 residues. CDR1 and CDR2 (germline): KGHDR, SFDVKD. Patients who underwent sequencing had shown CD8+CD57+ cell expansion by flow cytometry.

Sequencing used sorted CD4+, CD8+, or CD8+CD57+ T cells (not recorded which) from PBMCs. This receptor was taken from a human donor with aplastic anemia. The chain carries TRBV24-1 and TRBJ2-1, with 7 bases that match TRBD2. In DNA form, the CDR3 reads TGTGCCACCAGTGATTTGTCAGAGGGAGGGGACCACAGCAATGAGCAGTTCTTC. It specifies CATSDLSEGGDHSNEQFF.